This T cell receptor (beta chain) was sequenced in a study of ipilimumab plus nivolumab after autologous stem cell transplantation. Germline assignment: CDR1 MDHEN and CDR2 SYDVKM. The CDR3 contains 14 residues. The ends were cut back, 2 bases at V and 4 bases at J, with 11 bases in the middle. Measured with immunoSEQ multiplex PCR; TCRdb has only the in-frame clones, and not every one. The sample has about 22,000 clones, approximately 73% seen once. Starting 14 to 28 days after autologous transplant, ipilimumab 1 mg/kg was given. The TCR originated in a male donor with diffuse large B-cell lymphoma. The starting material was PBMCs, obtained in a trial of ipilimumab plus nivolumab as post-transplant consolidation. The chain links TRBV28 to TRBJ1-2; no clear D. CDR3: CASSLQGRSYGYTF. CDR3 coding DNA: TGTGCCAGCAGTTTACAAGGACGGTCCTATGGCTACACCTTC.